The 20 T cell receptor beta chains presented below share a single source sample, sequenced in a study of regulatory T cells in long-lasting Graves disease. Building of the TCR beta libraries involved iRepertoire HTBI primers and Arm-PCR of CDR3 regions. TCRdb re-derived calls from the multiplex PCR reads in MiXCR, one entry per CDR3 protein. The sample holds 420,000 or so distinct CDR3 sequences, around 15% seen once. Time point described: newly diagnosed GD, antithyroid drugs for less than 3 months. The TCR library was made from RNA extracted from PBMCs. The same data also contributed to another study, on T cells in Graves' hyperthyroidism and ophthalmopathy.

The source material was peripheral blood mononuclear cells (PBMCs), sampled at new diagnosis, from a patient treated with antithyroid drugs. The receptor source for this set is a woman aged 18-29 years with Graves disease.

The chain joins TRBV18 to TRBJ2-1, with 9 bases matching TRBD1. Germline V gives CDR1 KGHSH, CDR2 LQKENI. J was trimmed by 9 bases and V by 2 bases; bases with no gene match: 5. This CDR3 spans 14 amino acids. CDR3 sequence (DNA): TGTGCCAGCTCACCAGGGACAGGGCGCGGTGAGCAGTTCTTC. Its protein product is CASSPGTGRGEQFF.

Ten or more counts support this clonotype. The chain joins TRBV2 to TRBJ2-5, with 10 bases matching TRBD1. CDR1 is SNHLY and CDR2 is FYNNEI in the germline V gene. The CDR3 totals 16 residues. V dropped 6 bases and J dropped 5; count of bases not matched to a gene: 12. CDR3 residues: CASSQTGGFGEETQYF. CDR3 sequence (DNA): TGTGCCAGCAGCCAGACAGGGGGCTTTGGGGAGGAGACCCAGTACTTC.

This clonotype occurred a few times. The chain employs TRBV5-1 and TRBJ2-3; 15 positions match TRBD2. J lost 0 bases, V lost 5 bases, and 10 bases had no gene match. Looked up from germline, CDR1 is SGHRS and CDR2 is YFSETQ. This CDR3 region has 19 residues. In DNA, the CDR3 is TGCGCCAGCAGAACAACCGGGACTAGCGGGAGGCAGAGCACAGATACGCAGTATTTT. Protein: CASRTTGTSGRQSTDTQYF.

In its sample, this clonotype was seen many times. The chain is built from TRBV12-3 or TRBV12-4 and TRBJ2-7; 7 positions agree with TRBD1. CDR3 length equals 14 residues. The J segment lost 5 bases and the V segment lost 5 bases, leaving 9 bases of the junction unmatched. The CDR3 region has the DNA TGTGCCAGCAGTAGAGACAGGGTAGAGGACGAGCAGTACTTC. Its protein is CASSRDRVEDEQYF.

The gene calls are TRBV7-3 and TRBJ2-6, with 12 bases identical to TRBD1. The trim removed 5 bases at V and 2 bases at J, leaving 10 bases unmatched. The germline V gene encodes CDR1 SGHTA and CDR2 FQGTGA. This CDR3 spans 19 amino acids. The CDR3 is CASSTVPGQGAPGANVLTF. In nucleotides, the CDR3 is TGTGCCAGCAGCACCGTTCCGGGACAGGGGGCGCCTGGGGCCAACGTCCTGACTTTC.

V is TRBV6-2 or TRBV6-3 and J is TRBJ2-7; perhaps TRBD1 as D (5 bases). The V and J ends lost 6 bases and 3 bases respectively, with 9 bases between them. The CDR3 is 12 amino acids. Germline V lookup: CDR1 MNHEY, CDR2 SVGEGT. The CDR3 DNA reads TGTGCCAGCAGGGACAAAATCTACGAGCAGTACTTC. Residues: CASRDKIYEQYF.

This clonotype appeared a few times. The chain uses TRBV28 and TRBJ2-3, with D tentatively TRBD1 (6 bases). The V end was cut by 3 bases, the J end by 2 bases, with 9 bases between. Germline V gene lookup returns CDR1 MDHEN and CDR2 SYDVKM. CDR3 length: 14 amino acids. The CDR3, as DNA: TGTGCCAGCAGTTTCACAGGGACCACAGATACGCAGTATTTT. It encodes CASSFTGTTDTQYF.

This clonotype was counted many times. This chain joins TRBV7-6 and TRBJ2-3, with TRBD2 matching 9 bases. V was clipped by 5 bases and J by 4 bases; unmatched bases: 13. This CDR3 comprises 17 residues. The V gene's germline CDR1 is SGHVS and CDR2 FNYEAQ. The CDR3 DNA sequence: TGTGCCAGCAGCCCGGTGCTCCTAGCGGGATGGGCAGATACGCAGTATTTT. This translates into CASSPVLLAGWADTQYF.

The table lists this clonotype with many counts. The CDR3 bases are TGCAGTGCTAGGGGGACAGGGTATACGCAGTATTTT. It encodes CSARGTGYTQYF. This sequence joins TRBV20-1 and TRBJ2-3; 9 nucleotides agree with TRBD1. V trimming: 3 bases; J trimming: 7 bases; junction bases outside the gene matches: 2. Germline V gives CDR1 DFQATT, CDR2 SNEGSKA (reference sequence). The CDR3 has 12 amino acids.

This clonotype was observed once. A read error may be the cause here, since a much bigger clone is one base away. This chain links TRBV5-6 with TRBJ2-7; TRBD2 matches 12 bases. CDR3 length equals 17 residues. Germline CDR1 SGHDT, CDR2 YYEEEE. Trimming removed 7 bases from V and 4 bases from J; junction bases left unmatched: 15. Written as DNA, the CDR3 is TGTGCCAGCGGCTCTTGGGGTCTAGCGGGAGGGATGTACGAGCAGTACTTC. Its translation: CASGSWGLAGGMYEQYF.

This clonotype was detected once. V usage is TRBV10-1 and J usage is TRBJ2-3; D is uncertain. The J call may be faulty, since TRBJ2-1 better matches the DNA end. Germline V gives CDR1 WNHNN, CDR2 SYGVQD (reference sequence). The CDR3 length is 12 residues. CDR3 amino acids: CASSISLNEQFF. CDR3 bases: TGCGCCAGCAGTATTAGTCTGAATGAGCAGTTCTTC.

This clonotype came up many times. The J gene is TRBJ2-2, the V gene TRBV3-1, with D possibly being TRBD2 (6 bases). Germline CDR1 LGHDT, CDR2 YNNKEL (reference sequence). The germline V and J ends were trimmed by 4 bases and 6 bases, with 15 bases remaining between them. The CDR3 totals 15 residues. CDR3 bases: TGTGCCAGCAGCCTTATTGACGCGGGGTCCGGGGAGCTGTTTTTT. This encodes CASSLIDAGSGELFF.

This clonotype showed up just a few times. V usage is TRBV20-1 and J usage is TRBJ2-7; TRBD1 matches at 12 bases. The CDR3 is made up of 14 amino acids. V gave up 5 bases and J gave up 4 bases; unmatched junction bases: 6. Germline V gene data show CDR1 as DFQATT and CDR2 as SNEGSKA (reference sequence). CDR3 bases: TGCAGTGCTGGGGACAGGGGGCGTATATACGAGCAGTACTTC. It codes for CSAGDRGRIYEQYF.

This clonotype was picked up many times. The chain carries TRBV28 and TRBJ1-2; TRBD1 aligns across 10 bases. Per germline, CDR1 MDHEN and CDR2 SYDVKM. With V trimmed by 6 bases and J by 2 bases, 3 bases remained unmatched. This CDR3 has 14 amino acids. CDR3 loop: CASRGQGRNYGYTF. DNA for the CDR3: TGTGCCAGCAGGGGACAGGGGAGGAACTATGGCTACACCTTC.

V gene TRBV27 combines with J gene TRBJ2-1; D is ambiguous. The CDR3 extends over 12 amino acids. V lost 5 bases and J lost 10, with 12 bases in between. CDR1 and CDR2 from the germline V gene are MNHEY and SMNVEV (reference sequence). CDR3 sequence (DNA): TGTGCCAGCAGTGAAACCCGTTTGGAGCAGTTCTTC. The encoded protein is CASSETRLEQFF.

This clonotype was counted many times. The chain couples TRBV5-5 to TRBJ1-2, with a weak D call TRBD1 (5 bases). CDR1 and CDR2 (germline): SGHKS, YYEKEE (reference sequence). Trimming pared 6 bases from V and 3 bases from J, leaving 15 bases between. The CDR3 contains 14 residues. The CDR3 spells CASIPDKYDYGYTF. Written as DNA, the CDR3 is TGTGCCAGCATCCCGGACAAATATGACTATGGCTACACCTTC. The entire variable domain, with the rest obtained from reference TRBV5-5 and TRBJ1-2, is as follows: DAGVTQSPTHLIKTRGQQVTLRCSPISGHKSVSWYQQVLGQGPQFIFQYYEKEERGRGNFPDRFSARQFPNYSSELNVNALLLGDSALYLCASIPDKYDYGYTFGSGTRLTVV.

The CDR3 sequence is CASTPSGRHYGYTF. DNA for the CDR3: TGTGCCAGCACCCCGTCAGGGAGACACTATGGCTACACCTTC. V and J are TRBV12-3 or TRBV12-4 and TRBJ1-2; D may be TRBD1 (5 bases). V was cut by 7 bases and J by 3 bases, with 15 bases left in between. This CDR3 has 14 residues.

This clonotype was detected many times. V gene TRBV5-1 combines with J gene TRBJ1-1, with 7 bases aligning to TRBD1. Germline V gene lookup returns CDR1 SGHRS and CDR2 YFSETQ. The ends lost 4 bases at V and 1 base at J; junction bases unmatched: 7. This CDR3 spans 15 amino acids. The CDR3 loop is CASSRWTGANTEAFF. CDR3 nucleotides: TGCGCCAGCAGCCGATGGACAGGCGCGAACACTGAAGCTTTCTTT.

This clonotype was recorded at least ten times. The chain joins TRBV12-3 or TRBV12-4 to TRBJ2-5, with a weak D call TRBD2 (7 bases). V was shortened by 6 bases and J by 1 base, with 12 bases between the two germline ends. The CDR3 consists of 14 residues. Here the CDR3 reads CASRGGGGQETQYF. The CDR3 region has the DNA TGTGCCAGCAGGGGGGGGGGCGGCCAAGAGACCCAGTACTTC.

This clonotype occurred many times. CDR3 amino acids: CASSSKGQGRTEAFF. CDR3 DNA: TGTGCCAGCAGTTCCAAAGGACAGGGAAGGACTGAAGCTTTCTTT. The chain is built from TRBV2 and TRBJ1-1; 8 positions match TRBD1. J gave up 5 bases and V 5 bases, and 10 bases lay outside the gene matches. The CDR3 length is 15 residues. Germline V gene lookup returns CDR1 SNHLY and CDR2 FYNNEI.